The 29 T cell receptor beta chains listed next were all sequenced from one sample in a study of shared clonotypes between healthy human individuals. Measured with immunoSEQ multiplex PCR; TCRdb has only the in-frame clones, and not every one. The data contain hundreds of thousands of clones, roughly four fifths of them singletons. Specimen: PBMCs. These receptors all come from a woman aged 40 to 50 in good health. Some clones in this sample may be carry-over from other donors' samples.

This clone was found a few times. The DNA for the CDR3 is TGTGCCAGCAGCCCAGCGGGGGATCCTGAAGCTTTCTTT. Its protein product is CASSPAGDPEAFF. V is TRBV7-9 and J is TRBJ1-1; TRBD1 might be the D (5 bases). Per the germline V gene, CDR1 is SEHNR and CDR2 is FQNEAQ (reference sequence). Trimming cost V 5 bases and J 6 bases, with 13 bases left between them. This CDR3 has 13 residues.

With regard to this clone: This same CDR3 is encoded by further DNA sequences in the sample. For the CDR3, the DNA is TGTGCCAGCAGCTTAGGACTAGCTACAGATACGCAGTATTTT. Translation: CASSLGLATDTQYF. V gene TRBV7-3 combines with J gene TRBJ2-3; 8 nucleotides match TRBD2. The V gene's germline CDR1 is SGHTA and CDR2 FQGTGA. This CDR3 comprises 14 residues. The J segment lost 3 bases and the V segment lost 2 bases, leaving 1 base of the junction unmatched.

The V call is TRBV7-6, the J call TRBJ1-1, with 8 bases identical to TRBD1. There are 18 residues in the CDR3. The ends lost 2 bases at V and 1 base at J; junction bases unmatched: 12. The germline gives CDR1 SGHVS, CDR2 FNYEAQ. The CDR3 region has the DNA TGTGCCAGCAGCTTATACGCGACAGGGGATTATCAGAACACTGAAGCTTTCTTT. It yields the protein CASSLYATGDYQNTEAFF.

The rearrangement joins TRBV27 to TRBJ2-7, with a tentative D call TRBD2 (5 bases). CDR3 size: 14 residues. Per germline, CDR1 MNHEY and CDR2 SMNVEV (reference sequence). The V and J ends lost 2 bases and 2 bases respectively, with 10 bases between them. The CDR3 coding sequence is TGTGCCAGCAGTTTACGGGGTATTGCCTACGAGCAGTACTTC. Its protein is CASSLRGIAYEQYF.

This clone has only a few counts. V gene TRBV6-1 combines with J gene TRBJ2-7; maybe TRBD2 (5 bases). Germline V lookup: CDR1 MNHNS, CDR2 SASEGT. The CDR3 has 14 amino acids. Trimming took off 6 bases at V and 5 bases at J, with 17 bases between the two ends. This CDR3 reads CASSHSSELDEQYF. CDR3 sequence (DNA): TGTGCCAGCAGCCACTCTAGTGAACTAGACGAGCAGTACTTC.

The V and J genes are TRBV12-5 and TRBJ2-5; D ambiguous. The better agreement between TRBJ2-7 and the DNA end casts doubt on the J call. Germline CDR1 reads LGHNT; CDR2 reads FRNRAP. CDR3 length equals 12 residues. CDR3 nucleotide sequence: TGTGCTAGTGGCAAATCCCCGTACGAGCAGTACTTC. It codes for CASGKSPYEQYF.

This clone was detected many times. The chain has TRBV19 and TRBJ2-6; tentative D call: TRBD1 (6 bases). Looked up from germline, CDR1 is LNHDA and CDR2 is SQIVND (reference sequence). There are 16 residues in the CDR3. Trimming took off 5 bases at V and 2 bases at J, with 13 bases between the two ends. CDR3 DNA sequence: TGTGCCAGTAGTCGCGAACAGGGTACTGGGGCCAACGTCCTGACTTTC. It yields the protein CASSREQGTGANVLTF.

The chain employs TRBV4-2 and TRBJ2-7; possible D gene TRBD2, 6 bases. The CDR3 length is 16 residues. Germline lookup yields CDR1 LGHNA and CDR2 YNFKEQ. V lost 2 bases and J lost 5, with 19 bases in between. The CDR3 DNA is TGTGCCAGCAGCCAATCCGACGGGACTCCTTCGGACGAGCAGTACTTC. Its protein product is CASSQSDGTPSDEQYF.

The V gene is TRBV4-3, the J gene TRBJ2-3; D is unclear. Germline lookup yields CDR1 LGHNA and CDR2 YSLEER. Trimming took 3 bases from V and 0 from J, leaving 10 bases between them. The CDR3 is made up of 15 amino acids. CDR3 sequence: CASSQQERSTDTQYF. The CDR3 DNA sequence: TGCGCCAGCAGCCAGCAGGAGAGGAGCACAGATACGCAGTATTTT.

CDR3 nucleotides: TGTGCCACCAGCAGAGATAGGGCTAGCGGGGCCTACGAGCAGTACTTC. It specifies CATSRDRASGAYEQYF. The gene calls are TRBV15 and TRBJ2-7; 9 bases line up with TRBD2. Germline CDR1 is LNHNV and CDR2 is YYDKDF (reference sequence). V shed 0 bases, J shed 2 bases, and the junction held 5 bases outside the gene matches. The CDR3 has 16 residues.

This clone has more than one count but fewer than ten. The CDR3 sequence is CASSAQMWGTEAFF. The CDR3 region has the DNA TGTGCCAGCAGTGCCCAGATGTGGGGGACTGAAGCTTTCTTT. This rearrangement joins TRBV25-1 to TRBJ1-1; D is perhaps TRBD1 (5 bases). V shed 4 bases and J shed 5 bases, with 14 bases lying between them. The germline gives CDR1 MGHDK, CDR2 SYGVNS. This CDR3 region has 14 residues. Filled out from reference TRBV25-1 and TRBJ1-1, the complete variable domain reads EADIYQTPRYLVIGTGKKITLECSQTMGHDKMYWYQQDPGMELHLIHYSYGVNSTEKGDLSSESTVSRIRTEHFPLTLESARPSHTSQYLCASSAQMWGTEAFFGQGTRLTVV.

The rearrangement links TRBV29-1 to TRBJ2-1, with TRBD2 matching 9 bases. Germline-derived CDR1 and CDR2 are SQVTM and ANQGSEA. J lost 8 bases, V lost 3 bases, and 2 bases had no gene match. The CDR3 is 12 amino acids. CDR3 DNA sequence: TGCAGCGTTGAGGTAGCGGGAGATGAGCAGTTCTTC. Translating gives CSVEVAGDEQFF.

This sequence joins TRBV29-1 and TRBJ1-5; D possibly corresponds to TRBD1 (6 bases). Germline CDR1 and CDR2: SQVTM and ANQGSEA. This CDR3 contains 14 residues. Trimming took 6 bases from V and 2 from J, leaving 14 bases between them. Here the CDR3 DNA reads TGCAGCGTGGGGGGGGGCGGAGGCAATCAGCCCCAGCATTTT. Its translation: CSVGGGGGNQPQHF.

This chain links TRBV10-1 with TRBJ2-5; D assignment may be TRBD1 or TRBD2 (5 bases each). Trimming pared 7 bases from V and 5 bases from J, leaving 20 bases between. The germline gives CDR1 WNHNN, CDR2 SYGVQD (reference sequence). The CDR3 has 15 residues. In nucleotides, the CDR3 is TGCGCCAGCACCCCCCCGGGGCCTAATAAGGAGACCCAGTACTTC. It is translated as CASTPPGPNKETQYF.

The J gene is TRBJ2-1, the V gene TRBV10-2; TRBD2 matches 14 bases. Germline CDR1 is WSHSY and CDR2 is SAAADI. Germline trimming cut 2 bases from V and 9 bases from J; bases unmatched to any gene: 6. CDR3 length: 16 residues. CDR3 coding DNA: TGCGCCAGCAGTGAGAGACTAGCGGGAGGGCGGGGTGAGCAGTTCTTC. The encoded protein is CASSERLAGGRGEQFF.

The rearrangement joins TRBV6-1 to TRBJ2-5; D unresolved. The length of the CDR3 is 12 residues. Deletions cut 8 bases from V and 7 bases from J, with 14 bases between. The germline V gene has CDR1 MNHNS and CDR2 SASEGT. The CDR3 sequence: CASSIVSGTQYF. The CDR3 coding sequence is TGTGCCAGCTCAATAGTATCAGGGACCCAGTACTTC.

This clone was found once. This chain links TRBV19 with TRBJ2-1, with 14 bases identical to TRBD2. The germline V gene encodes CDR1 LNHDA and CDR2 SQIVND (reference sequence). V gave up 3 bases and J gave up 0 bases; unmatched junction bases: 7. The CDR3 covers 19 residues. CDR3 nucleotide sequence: TGTGCCAGTAGTATGGTGGGACTAGCGGGAGAGAGCTCCTACAATGAGCAGTTCTTC. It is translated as CASSMVGLAGESSYNEQFF. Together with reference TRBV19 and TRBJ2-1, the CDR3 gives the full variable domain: DGGITQSPKYLFRKEGQNVTLSCEQNLNHDAMYWYRQDPGQGLRLIYYSQIVNDFQKGDIAEGYSVSREKKESFPLTVTSAQKNPTAFYLCASSMVGLAGESSYNEQFFGPGTRLTVL.

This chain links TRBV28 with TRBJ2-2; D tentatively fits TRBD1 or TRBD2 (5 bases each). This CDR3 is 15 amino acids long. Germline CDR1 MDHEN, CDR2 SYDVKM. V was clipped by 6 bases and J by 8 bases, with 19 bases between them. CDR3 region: CASSLGTAWAGELFF. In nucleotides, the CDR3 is TGTGCCAGCAGCCTCGGGACCGCCTGGGCGGGGGAGCTGTTTTTT. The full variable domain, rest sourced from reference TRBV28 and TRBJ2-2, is DVKVTQSSRYLVKRTGEKVFLECVQDMDHENMFWYRQDPGLGLRLIYFSYDVKMKEKGDIPEGYSVSREKKERFSLILESASTNQTSMYLCASSLGTAWAGELFFGEGSRLTVL.

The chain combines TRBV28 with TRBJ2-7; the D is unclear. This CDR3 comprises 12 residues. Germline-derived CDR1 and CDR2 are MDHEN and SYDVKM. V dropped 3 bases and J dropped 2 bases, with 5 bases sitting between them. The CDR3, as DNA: TGTGCCAGCAGTTTGCGGACCTACGAGCAGTACTTC. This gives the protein CASSLRTYEQYF.

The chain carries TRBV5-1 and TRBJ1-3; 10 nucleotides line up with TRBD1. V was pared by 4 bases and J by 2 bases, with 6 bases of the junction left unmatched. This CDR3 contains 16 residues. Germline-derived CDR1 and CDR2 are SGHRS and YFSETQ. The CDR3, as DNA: TGCGCCAGCAGCACGGGGACAGGGGCGACTGGAAACACCATATATTTT. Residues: CASSTGTGATGNTIYF.

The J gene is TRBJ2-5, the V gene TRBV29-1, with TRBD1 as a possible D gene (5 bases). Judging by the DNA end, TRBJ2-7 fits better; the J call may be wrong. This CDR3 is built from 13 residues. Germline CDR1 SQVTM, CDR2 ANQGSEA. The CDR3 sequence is CSVGYDSFYEQYF. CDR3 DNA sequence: TGCAGCGTTGGCTATGACAGCTTCTACGAGCAGTACTTC.

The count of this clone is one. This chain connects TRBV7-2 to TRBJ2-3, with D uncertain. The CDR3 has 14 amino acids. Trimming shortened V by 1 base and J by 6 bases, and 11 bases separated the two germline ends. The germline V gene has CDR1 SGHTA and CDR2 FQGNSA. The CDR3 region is CASSLGGWWDTQYF. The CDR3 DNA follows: TGTGCCAGCAGCTTAGGAGGATGGTGGGATACGCAGTATTTT. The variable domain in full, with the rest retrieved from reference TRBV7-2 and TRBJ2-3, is GAGVSQSPSNKVTEKGKDVELRCDPISGHTALYWYRQSLGQGLEFLIYFQGNSAPDKSGLPSDRFSAERTGGSVSTLTIQRTQQEDSAVYLCASSLGGWWDTQYFGPGTRLTVL.

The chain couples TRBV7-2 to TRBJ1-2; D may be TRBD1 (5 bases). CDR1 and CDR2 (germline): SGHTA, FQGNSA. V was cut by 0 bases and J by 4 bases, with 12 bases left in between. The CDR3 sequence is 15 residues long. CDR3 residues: CASSLARGGVYGYTF. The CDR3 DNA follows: TGTGCCAGCAGCTTAGCGCGGGGCGGCGTCTATGGCTACACCTTC.

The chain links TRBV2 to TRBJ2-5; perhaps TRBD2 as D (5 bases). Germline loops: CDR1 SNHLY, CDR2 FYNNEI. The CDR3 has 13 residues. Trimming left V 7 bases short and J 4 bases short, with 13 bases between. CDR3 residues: CASKKDWGETQYF. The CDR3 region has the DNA TGTGCCAGCAAGAAGGACTGGGGAGAGACCCAGTACTTC.

CDR3 amino acids: CASSYDRSSGNTIYF. Here the CDR3 DNA reads TGTGCCAGCAGCTACGACAGGAGCTCTGGAAACACCATATATTTT. The genes are TRBV27 and TRBJ1-3; D may be TRBD1 (6 bases). The CDR3 is 15 amino acids. CDR1 MNHEY and CDR2 SMNVEV come from the germline V gene (reference sequence). With 6 bases removed from V and 0 bases from J, the gap between germline ends came to 12 bases.

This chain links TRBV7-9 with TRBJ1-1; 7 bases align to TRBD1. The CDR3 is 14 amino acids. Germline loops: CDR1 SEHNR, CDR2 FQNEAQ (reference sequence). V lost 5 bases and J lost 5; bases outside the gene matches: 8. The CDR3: CASSTGDWWTEAFF. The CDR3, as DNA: TGTGCCAGCAGCACAGGGGATTGGTGGACTGAAGCTTTCTTT.

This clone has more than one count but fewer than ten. This CDR3 is CASSLGGGGSEQYF. CDR3 nucleotides: TGTGCCAGCAGTTTAGGAGGGGGCGGCTCCGAGCAGTACTTC. The gene calls are TRBV27 and TRBJ2-7, with D possibly matching TRBD1 (7 bases). V was pared by 2 bases and J by 6 bases, with 14 bases between. Germline V CDR1 and CDR2: MNHEY, SMNVEV (reference sequence). The CDR3 loop spans 14 amino acids.

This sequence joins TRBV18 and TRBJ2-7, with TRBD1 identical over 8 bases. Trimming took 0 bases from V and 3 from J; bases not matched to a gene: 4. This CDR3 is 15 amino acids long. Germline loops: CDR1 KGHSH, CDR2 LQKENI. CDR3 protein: CASSPPGQAIYEQYF. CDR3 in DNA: TGTGCCAGCTCACCACCGGGACAGGCGATCTACGAGCAGTACTTC.

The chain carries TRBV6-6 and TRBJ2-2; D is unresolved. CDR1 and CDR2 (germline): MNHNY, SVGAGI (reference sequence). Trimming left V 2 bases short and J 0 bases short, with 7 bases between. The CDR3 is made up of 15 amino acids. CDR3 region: CASSYRPANTGELFF. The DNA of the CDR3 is TGTGCCAGCAGTTACCGGCCAGCGAACACCGGGGAGCTGTTTTTT.